This T cell receptor beta chain derives from a study of human T cells and chemical hapten exposure. Broader study findings: Compared with pre-sensitization or healthy control sets, expanded TCRs clustered more.

The sample's time point: pre-sensitization, week 0. Treatment of the sample: therapeutic diphenylcyclopropenone sensitization with weekly scalp DPC. Whole blood that had not been fractionated was the source of extracted total RNA. TCRdb reprocessed the RACE reads via MiXCR and lists one record per CDR3 protein. The top ten clones hold about 2.1% of a sample with tens of thousands of distinct CDR3 sequences, 10% to 15% of them seen once. This clonotype has ten or more counts. No antigen is known for it. This CDR3 comprises 14 residues. With 2 bases removed from V and 1 base from J, the gap between germline ends came to 11 bases. The germline gives CDR1 GTSNPN, CDR2 SVGIG (reference sequence).

The chain combines TRBV30 with TRBJ1-1; unclear D gene. The input for sequencing was whole blood, taken in connection with sensitization to the hapten diphenylcyclopropenone (DPC). The origin of this receptor is a middle-aged woman with alopecia areata. Some clones in this sample may be carry-over from other donors' samples. In DNA form, the CDR3 reads TGTGCCTGGAGTAAGCAGTCGGAGAACACTGAAGCTTTCTTT. This sequence encodes CAWSKQSENTEAFF.